The present T cell receptor (beta chain) was sequenced within a study of blood T cell repertoires in COVID-19. Study background: Acute and convalescent COVID-19 specimens originated in the United States, Italy and Spain.

In the original analysis: Amplification of reference gene primers was used by the study to estimate nucleated cell counts. Assay used: immunoSEQ multiplex PCR; TCRdb lists only in-frame clones, some missing. Clone size and V and J calls were adopted from that table, with D and trimming inferred from the DNA. The sample includes about 160,000 clones, roughly 83% of them seen just once. The receptor's source is a woman older than 75 with active or convalescent COVID-19. Sequenced: peripheral blood.

CDR3 sequence: CASSTRQASYNEQFF. The CDR3 DNA reads TGTGCCAGCAGCACCCGACAGGCTTCCTACAATGAGCAGTTCTTC. The chain carries TRBV9 and TRBJ2-1; a possible D gene is TRBD1 (6 bases). The V gene lost 4 bases and the J gene lost 1 base, with 12 bases spanning the gap. The CDR3 sequence is 15 residues long. CDR1 and CDR2 (germline): SGDLS, YYNGEE.